The clone carrying this T cell receptor beta chain was detected ten times or more. The data belong to a study of spatial heterogeneity in lung cancer. Time point: sample taken at primary tumor resection. The germline V and J ends were trimmed by 4 bases and 5 bases, with 18 bases remaining between them. Germline V lookup: CDR1 SGHRS, CDR2 YFSETQ. The CDR3 length is 15 residues. A single record per CDR3 protein comes from TCRdb applying MiXCR to the 5' RACE reads. The sample has about 39,000 distinct CDR3 sequences; approximately 3.1% are singletons. The sequence was obtained from a male donor with early-stage non-small cell lung cancer. The chain has TRBV5-1 and TRBJ2-5, with a weak D call TRBD1 (7 bases). The specimen was normal lung tissue next to the tumor, collected at surgery. CDR3 amino acids: CASSLQPTGRETQYF. In DNA, the CDR3 is TGCGCCAGCAGCCTTCAGCCGACAGGGAGGGAGACCCAGTACTTC.